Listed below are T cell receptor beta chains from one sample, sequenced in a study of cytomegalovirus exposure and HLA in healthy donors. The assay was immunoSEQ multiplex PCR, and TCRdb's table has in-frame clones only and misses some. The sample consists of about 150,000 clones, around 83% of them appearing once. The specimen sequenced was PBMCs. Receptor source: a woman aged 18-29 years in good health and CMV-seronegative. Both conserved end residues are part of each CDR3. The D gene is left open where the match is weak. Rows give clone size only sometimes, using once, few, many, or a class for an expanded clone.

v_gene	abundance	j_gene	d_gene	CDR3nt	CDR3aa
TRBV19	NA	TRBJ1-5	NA	TGTGCCAGTAGCTATAGGGGGGGGGCTCCCAATCAGCCCCAGCATTTT	CASSYRGGAPNQPQHF
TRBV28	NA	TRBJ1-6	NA	TGTGCCAGCAGTTTGAACAGGGAGTTTTCACCCCTCCACTTT	CASSLNREFSPLHF
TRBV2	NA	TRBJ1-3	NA	TGTGCCAGCAATTTAGACTCTGGAAACACCATATATTTT	CASNLDSGNTIYF
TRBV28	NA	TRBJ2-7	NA	TGTGCCAGCAGTTTAAACCAGCGCGACGAGCAGTACTTC	CASSLNQRDEQYF
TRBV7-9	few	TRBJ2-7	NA	TGTGCCAGCAGCTCAACAGACAGATCCTACGAGCAGTACTTC	CASSSTDRSYEQYF
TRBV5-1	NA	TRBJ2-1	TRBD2	TGCGCCAGCAGCTTGGGGGGCGGGAGTTACAATGAGCAGTTCTTC	CASSLGGGSYNEQFF
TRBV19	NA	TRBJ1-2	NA	TGTGCCAGTACCCCGACTGGGGGGTCACACGGCTACACCTTC	CASTPTGGSHGYTF
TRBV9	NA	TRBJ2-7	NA	TGTGCCAGCAGCGTGGACAGAGGCTACGAGCAGTACTTC	CASSVDRGYEQYF
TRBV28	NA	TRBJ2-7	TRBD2	TGTGCCAGCAGGACCGGGGGGGGTGGGGAGACGAGCTCCTACGAGCAGTACTTC	CASRTGGGGETSSYEQYF
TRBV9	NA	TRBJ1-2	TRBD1	TGTGCCAGCAGCGAGGGGCCGTACTTGGGACAGGGTAATCATGGCTACACCTTC	CASSEGPYLGQGNHGYTF
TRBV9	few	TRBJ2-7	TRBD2	TGTGCCAGCAGCGCCCAGGCCGGACTAGCGGGAGATCCGCAGTACTTC	CASSAQAGLAGDPQYF
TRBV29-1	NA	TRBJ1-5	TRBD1	TGCAGCGTTAGGGGACAGGGGGACCAGCCCCAGCATTTT	CSVRGQGDQPQHF
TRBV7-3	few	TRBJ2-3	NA	TGTGCCAGTTCTCGTGTCGGGAAGGCAGATACGCAGTATTTT	CASSRVGKADTQYF
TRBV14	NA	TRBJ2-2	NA	TGTGCCAGCAGCCCTCGAAGAGGGGCAGGGGTCAACGGGGAGCTGTTTTTT	CASSPRRGAGVNGELFF
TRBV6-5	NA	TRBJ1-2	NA	TGTGCCAGCAAGCAGGGGTTGGCCTATGGCTACACCTTC	CASKQGLAYGYTF
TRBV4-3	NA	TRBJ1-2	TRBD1	TGCGCCAGCAGCCCTTCGCTCACGACAGGGGGCTTGGGCTACACCTTC	CASSPSLTTGGLGYTF
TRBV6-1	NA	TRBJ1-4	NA	TGTGCCAGCAGTTGGACTCACGGGGCTAATGAAAAACTGTTTTTT	CASSWTHGANEKLFF
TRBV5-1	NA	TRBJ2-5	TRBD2	TGCGCCAGCAGCTTGGCCCTAGCGGGAGGTATGAAGACCCAGTACTTC	CASSLALAGGMKTQYF
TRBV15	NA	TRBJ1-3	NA	TGTGCCACCAGCACTCTTACAGCAAACACCATATATTTT	CATSTLTANTIYF
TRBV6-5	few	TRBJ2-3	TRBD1	TGTGCCAGCAGTTACTCGAGCACAGGGGGCACAGATACGCAGTATTTT	CASSYSSTGGTDTQYF
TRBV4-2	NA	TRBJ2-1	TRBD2	TGTGCCAGCAGCCCTACCCCTGCTAGCGGGACCACCTACAATGAGCAGTTCTTC	CASSPTPASGTTYNEQFF
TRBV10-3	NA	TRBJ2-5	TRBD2	TGTGCCACCCAGACTAGCGGGGGACAAGAGACCCAGTACTTC	CATQTSGGQETQYF
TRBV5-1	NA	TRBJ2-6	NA	TGCGCCAGCAGCTTGGGGGCGGGGCGAGCCAACGTCCTGACTTTC	CASSLGAGRANVLTF